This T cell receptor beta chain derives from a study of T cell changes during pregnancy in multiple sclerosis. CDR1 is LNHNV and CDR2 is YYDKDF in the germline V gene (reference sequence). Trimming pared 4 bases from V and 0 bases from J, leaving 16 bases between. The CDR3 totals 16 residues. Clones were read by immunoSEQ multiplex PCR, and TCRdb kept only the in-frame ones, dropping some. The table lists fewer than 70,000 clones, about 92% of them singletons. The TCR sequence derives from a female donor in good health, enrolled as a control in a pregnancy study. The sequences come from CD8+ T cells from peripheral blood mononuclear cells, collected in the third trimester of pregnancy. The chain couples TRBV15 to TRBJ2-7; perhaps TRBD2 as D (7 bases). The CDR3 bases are TGTGCCACCAGCACCGAGGGGGGGCTATCCTCCTACGAGCAGTACTTC. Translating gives CATSTEGGLSSYEQYF.